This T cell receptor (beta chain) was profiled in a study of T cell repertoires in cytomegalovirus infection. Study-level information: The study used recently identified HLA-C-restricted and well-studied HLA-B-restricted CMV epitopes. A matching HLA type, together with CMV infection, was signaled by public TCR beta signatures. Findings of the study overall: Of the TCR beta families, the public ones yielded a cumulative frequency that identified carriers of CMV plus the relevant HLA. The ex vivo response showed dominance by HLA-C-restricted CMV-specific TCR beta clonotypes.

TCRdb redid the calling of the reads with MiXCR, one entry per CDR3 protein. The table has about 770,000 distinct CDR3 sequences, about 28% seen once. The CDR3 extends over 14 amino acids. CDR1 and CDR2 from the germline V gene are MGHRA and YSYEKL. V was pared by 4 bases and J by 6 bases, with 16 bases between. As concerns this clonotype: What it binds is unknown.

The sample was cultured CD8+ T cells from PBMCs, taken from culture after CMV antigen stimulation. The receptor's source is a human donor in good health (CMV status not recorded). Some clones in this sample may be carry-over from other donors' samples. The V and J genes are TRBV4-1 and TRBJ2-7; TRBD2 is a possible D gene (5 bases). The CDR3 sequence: CASSRTRGNSEQYF. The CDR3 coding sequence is TGCGCCAGCAGCCGAACTCGAGGGAACTCCGAGCAGTACTTC.